These 14 T cell receptor beta chains came from one sample sequenced in a study of T cells in Graves' hyperthyroidism and ophthalmopathy. There were TCR beta CDR3 regions amplified from RNA transcripts. RT-PCR in the first round (using the HTBI primer set) targeted the TCR CDR3. TCRdb itself ran the multiplex PCR reads through MiXCR, one entry per CDR3 protein. Altogether a few hundred thousand distinct CDR3 sequences are present, approximately 14% being singletons, with the ten largest covering 15% to 20%. Source material: blood. These receptors all stem from a woman aged 18-29 years with Graves' hyperthyroidism.

This clonotype was detected ten times or more. J is TRBJ1-6 and V is TRBV12-3 or TRBV12-4, with D uncertain. V was shortened by 8 bases and J by 6 bases, with 11 bases between the two germline ends. This CDR3 comprises 13 residues. The CDR3 protein is CASGLGANSPLHF. CDR3 nucleotide sequence: TGTGCCAGCGGACTTGGCGCTAATTCACCCCTCCACTTT.

This clonotype occurred many times. The V gene is TRBV10-3, the J gene TRBJ2-7; D unclear. The CDR3 length is 12 residues. The V and J ends lost 3 bases and 0 bases respectively, with 3 bases between them. Germline V gives CDR1 ENHRY, CDR2 SYGVKD. CDR3 in DNA: TGTGCCATCAGTGACAGCTCCTACGAGCAGTACGTC. Amino acid sequence: CAISDSSYEQYV.

Ten or more counts support this clonotype. The chain combines TRBV19 with TRBJ2-7; 11 nucleotides align to TRBD1. Losses at the gene ends were 11 bases for V and 6 bases for J; bases not matched to a gene: 9. This CDR3 has 13 residues. The germline V gene has CDR1 LNHDA and CDR2 SQIVND (reference sequence). In nucleotides, the CDR3 is TGTGCCGGGGCGGGACAGGGGGTCGTCGAGCAGTACGTC. It yields the protein CAGAGQGVVEQYV.

This clonotype was detected ten times or more. V gene TRBV6-1 combines with J gene TRBJ2-7, with D unclear. The germline V gene has CDR1 MNHNS and CDR2 SASEGT. V was pared by 5 bases and J by 2 bases, with 10 bases between. There are 13 residues in the CDR3. This CDR3 is CASSYSTAYEQYF. The CDR3 DNA reads TGTGCCAGCAGTTATTCTACTGCCTACGAGCAGTACTTC.

This chain uses TRBV4-1 with TRBJ1-6, with D perhaps matching TRBD1 (6 bases). Trimming removed 3 bases from V and 10 bases from J, with 13 bases in between. Germline CDR1 and CDR2: MGHRA and YSYEKL. The CDR3 sequence is 14 residues long. CDR3 in amino acids: CASSQAGDESPLHF. For the CDR3, the DNA is TGCGCCAGCAGCCAGGCAGGGGACGAGTCACCCCTCCACTTT.

This clonotype appeared many times. This chain joins TRBV3-1 and TRBJ2-1; 10 nucleotides line up with TRBD2. V was clipped by 7 bases and J by 6 bases; unmatched bases: 6. The CDR3 contains 14 residues. The germline CDR1 and CDR2 sequences are LGHDT and YNNKEL (reference sequence). The CDR3 DNA is TGTGCCAGCACGAGGACTAGCGGAACCAATGAGCAGTTCTTC. This gives the protein CASTRTSGTNEQFF.

Of note for this clonotype: Just one base apart from a much larger clone, this may be a read error. The chain links TRBV4-1 to TRBJ1-4; 11 bases are shared with TRBD1. CDR1 is MGHRA and CDR2 is YSYEKL in the germline V gene. The length of the CDR3 is 15 residues. Written as DNA, the CDR3 is TGCGCCAGCAGCCATGGGACAGGGGGTAATGAAAAAATGTTTTTT. Its translation is CASSHGTGGNEKMFF.

This clonotype was picked up many times. The V call is TRBV12-3 or TRBV12-4, the J call TRBJ2-7; TRBD2 matches at 12 bases. Trimming removed 1 base from V and 5 bases from J; junction bases left unmatched: 12. This CDR3 is 18 amino acids long. The DNA for the CDR3 is TGTGCCAGCAGTTTAGTGCCCTCGGGACTAGCGGGTGTTCACGAGCAGTACTTC. This sequence encodes CASSLVPSGLAGVHEQYF.

The chain recombines TRBV5-6 with TRBJ2-3; 8 bases align to TRBD2. Germline trimming cut 4 bases from V and 1 base from J; bases unmatched to any gene: 8. The germline gives CDR1 SGHDT, CDR2 YYEEEE. This CDR3 is 16 amino acids long. This CDR3 is CASSPLAREGTDTQYF. CDR3 coding DNA: TGTGCCAGCAGCCCTCTGGCGCGGGAGGGCACAGATACGCAGTATTTT. The complete variable domain, with remaining parts taken from reference TRBV5-6 and TRBJ2-3, reads DAGVTQSPTHLIKTRGQQVTLRCSPKSGHDTVSWYQQALGQGPQFIFQYYEEEERQRGNFPDRFSGHQFPNYSSELNVNALLLGDSALYLCASSPLAREGTDTQYFGPGTRLTVL.

This clonotype was recorded a few times. V gene TRBV18 combines with J gene TRBJ2-1, with a weak D call TRBD2 (6 bases). Germline V gene lookup returns CDR1 KGHSH and CDR2 LQKENI. V was clipped by 0 bases and J by 6 bases, with 24 bases between them. There are 19 residues in the CDR3. Written as DNA, the CDR3 is TGTGCCAGCTCACCACCGAGTAGCGGAATTCCTCTTTCGATCAATGAGCAGTTCTTC. Residues: CASSPPSSGIPLSINEQFF.

In this sample, this clonotype turned up a few times. The chain has TRBV6-1 and TRBJ1-2; 11 bases map to TRBD1. The CDR3 contains 15 residues. The J segment lost 3 bases and the V segment lost 6 bases, leaving 6 bases of the junction unmatched. The germline gives CDR1 MNHNS, CDR2 SASEGT. This chain's CDR3 is CASSKLDRGHYGYTF. For the CDR3, the DNA is TGTGCCAGCAGCAAGTTGGACAGGGGGCACTATGGCTACACCTTC.

This rearrangement joins TRBV19 to TRBJ2-1, with 15 nucleotides matching TRBD2. The CDR3 contains 18 residues. Germline lookup yields CDR1 LNHDA and CDR2 SQIVND (reference sequence). V shed 6 bases and J 7 bases; nucleotides not matched to a gene: 13. The CDR3 DNA sequence: TGTGCCAGTAGGCATTTGGGGACTAGCGGGAGGTTTAGGAATGAGCAGTTCTTC. Translated: CASRHLGTSGRFRNEQFF.

The rearrangement links TRBV7-2 to TRBJ2-3, with 7 bases matching TRBD2. J lost 0 bases, V lost 2 bases, and 17 bases had no gene match. Germline V CDR1 and CDR2: SGHTA, FQGNSA. The CDR3 is 20 amino acids. CDR3 bases: TGTGCCAGCAGCTTATTTTTGGAGCCGGGACTACTTGAGAGCACAGATACGCAGTATTTT. It yields the protein CASSLFLEPGLLESTDTQYF.

The CDR3: CASSQVLQGGQETQYF. The CDR3 DNA sequence: TGCGCCAGCAGCCAAGTTTTACAGGGGGGCCAAGAGACCCAGTACTTC. J is TRBJ2-5 and V is TRBV4-1, with TRBD1 identical over 8 bases. Germline trimming cut 1 base from V and 1 base from J; bases unmatched to any gene: 5. Germline CDR1 MGHRA, CDR2 YSYEKL. This CDR3 has 16 amino acids.